This T cell receptor (beta chain) was observed in a study of identical twins. Study-level points and caveats: There was more out-of-frame TCR alpha sharing in monozygotic twins than models estimated. For zero-insertion analyses, partial confounding could come from invariant MAIT and iNKT cells. These conclusions were based on statistical analysis (cross-sectional, not following the same donors).

Looked up from germline, CDR1 is MNHEY and CDR2 is SVGAGI. CDR3 size: 13 residues. Trimming stripped 7 bases from V and 3 bases from J, with 7 bases between. This clonotype has only a few counts. Its antigen is still unknown. A template switching step contributed a universal primer site, while unique molecular identifiers were present in the cDNA. TCRdb called the 5' RACE reads again in MiXCR, with one record for every CDR3 protein. The sample has 1.5 million to 2 million distinct CDR3 sequences; more than 30% are singletons. This TCR derives from a newborn girl in good health. Sequences were obtained from cord blood. The genes are TRBV6-5 and TRBJ1-6; D not certain. CDR3 DNA: TGTGCCAGCAAAAAGGGCTATAATTCACCCCTCCACTTT. This codes for CASKKGYNSPLHF.